This T cell receptor beta chain was recorded in a study of cytomegalovirus exposure and HLA in healthy donors (dated 2017 in TCRdb). Regarding the research as a whole: According to an earlier analysis of around 600 of the donors, some 180 million T cells yielded 117 million unique TCR beta sequences and roughly 280 Gb of sequence data. In a later analysis, previously published TCR beta repertoires from 550 to 700 donors were re-analyzed and high-resolution HLA genotyping was added so that TCR occurrence patterns could be studied. High-throughput TCR immunosequencing, statistical association of individual TCRs with disease status, and machine learning were combined to predict cytomegalovirus infection status. Among the approximately 400 genotyped donors, approximately 77% belonged to the genetic ancestry cluster associated with self-reported Caucasian donors. An earlier analysis of 500 to 650 of the donors applied high-throughput TCR beta sequencing to assess whether each TCR beta V gene segment acted as functional or pseudogenic. In the later analysis, no new phenotypic data were used to find candidate immune exposures; instead, reliance was placed on TCR beta sequences and their occurrence across donors. Both class I and class II loci were covered by HLA typing, at four-digit resolution. All discovery cohort repertoires had been generated using a single sequencing platform. The number of typed donors differed by locus: 629-630 for A, B, C, DRB1 and DQB1; approximately 520 for DQA1; approximately 610 for DPA1; and around 490 for DPB1. Donor age, sex, ethnicity and CMV serostatus were collected together with the repertoire data. Around 320 gigabases of sequencing data and approximately 85 million unique TCR sequences were included in an early release covering about 620 HLA-typed donors. The study was designed to test whether signatures of past pathogen exposure could be identified by cataloging public T cell receptors. Besides the first cohort of more than 650 subjects, a separate validation cohort made up of about 120 different subjects was used. Across some 400 genotyped donors of the cohort, an average of roughly 200,000 unique TCR beta nucleotide sequences per donor were sequenced, and approximately 17% of those sequences were non-productive. A later genetic analysis took genome-wide SNP genotypes for about 55% of the roughly 670 donors and used that subset as a discovery cohort. The study used immunosequencing to profile the T cell repertoires of more than 650 subjects and linked those repertoires to cytomegalovirus serostatus. Five DR-DQ haplotypes were handled as single units for association and clustering because linkage in the cohort was strong.

Details on this clone: No antigen is known for it. No base quality values were provided; no much bigger clone lies one nucleotide off.

The investigation overall reported the following: The cohort was sequenced for TCR beta chains only, and without alpha or paired-chain data the features that could be detected were limited. In a later analysis, TCR association rates were found to vary across HLA loci, with the most associated TCRs seen for DRB1 alleles and the fewest for HLA-C alleles. In a later analysis, HLA-associated TCR beta chains showed more clonal expansion and lower generation probabilities than non-associated chains that were equally common. According to a later genetic analysis, donors in an Asian-associated ancestry cluster had fewer N-insertions in productive TCRs than the roughly 700-donor mean. Several of the top co-occurrence clusters appeared to be linked to parvovirus B19, influenza, CMV and Epstein-Barr virus, according to a later analysis. HLA typing was unavailable for some donors at each locus, so association tests used only the typed subset. Linkage disequilibrium might explain the correlated functional status among segregating V segments, but an unknown experimental factor could not be ruled out. A further reported finding was that TCR beta sequences accurately predicted the HLA-A and HLA-B alleles for most subjects in the first cohort. Sequencing depth was assumed to be roughly uniform across donors in the presence/absence analyses, though that assumption may not hold. Because counts were too low, about 17 rarely observed V segments, including chromosome 9 orphons, were excluded from the earlier analysis of a few hundred of the donors. In an earlier analysis of about 540 of the donors, most TCR beta V segments were observed in productive rearrangements about 87% or about 30% of the time, broadly matching IMGT annotations. When HLA alleles, especially DR and DQ, strongly co-occurred, TCR associations were difficult to assign to individual alleles. At a false discovery rate of 0.05, a later analysis linked under 20,000 TCR beta sequences to specific HLA alleles. According to the authors, the approach could potentially be generalized to other disease states and immunological phenotypes. A later genetic analysis associated a missense DCLRE1C variant with V-gene and J-gene trimming of TCR beta chains, and an independent cohort replicated the association. For the cohort, immune exposure information was limited to CMV serostatus. Some IMGT-functional V segments, including TRBV6-2 and TRBV6-3, could not be told apart with the 87-base-pair reads, so those segments were excluded. Most TCR sequences were seen in very few donors, while some public TCRs were found in many individuals. A later analysis found that most CMV-associated TCR beta chains appeared HLA-restricted, with HLA associations seemingly driven largely by CMV exposure. A cluster of highly shared sequence variants was judged likely to be a technical artifact of the sequencing pipeline. Cytomegalovirus status was reported to be diagnosed by the classifier with high specificity and sensitivity in both the original and validation cohorts. In the study, some 160 TCR beta chains were listed as associated with cytomegalovirus. A few of the identified cytomegalovirus-associated TCR beta chains were confirmed in vitro to be specific for cytomegalovirus antigens.

The cohort consisted of 600 to 700 healthy bone marrow donors. At the time of sampling, every cohort member was nominally healthy, though immune exposures that went unrecorded were likely present. The donor was CMV seronegative and was included in the group of 352 seronegative cohort members. A peripheral blood sample was provided by each donor, and peripheral blood mononuclear cells were used for TCR beta sequencing. The Qiagen DNeasy Blood Extraction Kit was used to extract genomic DNA from the blood cell samples. V ends up 3 bases short and J 4 bases short, with an unmatched junction base count of 9. Spanning cysteine to phenylalanine, the CDR3 consists of 16 amino acids. Only CDR3 DNA remains: 48 bases, in frame from the first base. Looking up the germline V gene yields CDR1 MDHEN and CDR2 SYDVKM. Receptors were amplified or captured by the immunoSEQ multiplex PCR assay. A mixture of 60 forward primers for TCR Vbeta segments and 13 reverse primers for TCR Jbeta segments was used in the multiplex PCR. Amplification of the CDR3 region of rearranged TCR beta genes was performed with a multiplex PCR assay on genomic DNA. On the Illumina HiSeq System, the amplified TCR beta libraries were sequenced as 87-base-pair reads. The study's own analysis went as follows. Across the 500 to 850 repertoires, a later analysis counted tens of millions of unique TCR beta chains, some 11 million of which were shared by at least two donors. Raw reads were error-corrected and collapsed into unique sequences by a nearest-neighbor algorithm in which closely related sequences were merged to remove PCR and sequencing errors. CDR3 sequences were aligned to IMGT reference sequences to assign V, D and J gene segments. Each retained sequence needed at least a six-nucleotide match to both a V gene segment and a J gene segment. A rearrangement was called productive if the CDR3 had no stop codons and remained in frame with V and J, and every other rearrangement was called non-productive. Following IMGT convention, CDR3 was defined as the stretch from the second conserved V-encoded cysteine up to the conserved J-encoded phenylalanine. Sequences without an unambiguous match to a single V gene segment were excluded from the earlier analysis of approximately 600 of the donors. In an earlier analysis of roughly 500 of the donors, V segments were called functional above 56.7% productive rearrangements and were called segregating when the between-donor standard deviation exceeded 5%. A statistical classification framework was built to diagnose cytomegalovirus status from the catalog of TCR beta chain sequences. A later analysis assigned V and J genes by comparing TCR nucleotide sequences with IMGT/GENE-DB human TR gene sequences. In a later analysis, CDR3 sequences and most-parsimonious VDJ recombination scenarios were assigned using the TCRdist pipeline. In a later analysis, every TCR beta chain was defined by the combination of its CDR3 amino acid sequence and its V-gene family, and reads without a unique V-gene family were dropped. To address suspected cross-contamination and a sequencing artifact, a later analysis removed roughly 580 highly shared, low-generation-probability nucleotide sequences. In a later analysis, a clonal expansion index was calculated for each public chain from normalized within-repertoire ranks of inferred template counts. A later analysis computed generation probabilities with a VDJ recombination model fitted to out-of-frame rearrangements, and checked the results against IGoR. In a later analysis, TCR-TCR, TCR-HLA and TCR-CMV co-occurrence was scored with hypergeometric tests, and a repertoire-size bias correction was applied to TCR pairs. A later analysis estimated false discovery rates by permuting HLA or CMV assignments 20 times. In a later analysis, co-occurring TCRs were grouped with DBSCAN, and TCRdist sequence similarity was added when clustering was performed within HLA-allele-positive subsets. Repertoires with fewer than 30,000 or more than 120,000 public chains, plus five repertoires with anomalous nucleotide sharing, were excluded from co-occurrence clustering. TCRdb provides this immuneACCESS table in a form limited to in-frame rearrangements. Some clones are lacking; in checked studies, under half of them reflect an unresolved V gene, and why the rest are absent is not known. V and J calls and clone size are those listed in that table; D and trimming were worked out from the DNA. The sample records 150,000 to 200,000 clones, more than 75% of which are singletons. The ten largest account for 1.5% to 2% of the sample.

The rearranged chain carries TRBV28 and TRBJ1-3; TRBD1 matches 7 bases in the middle. The sequencing input was PBMCs. This clonotype was sampled from a woman younger than 30 in good health and CMV-seronegative. The DNA reads TGTGCCAGCAGTTTGAATAGGGACAGAGTAGGAAACACCATATATTTT. It codes for CASSLNRDRVGNTIYF.